This T cell receptor beta chain was retrieved from a study of cytotoxic CD8 clonotypes in ibrutinib-treated CLL. As for the study in general: The patients comprised roughly 12 relapsed/refractory and roughly 15 treatment-naive cases, around 18 IGHV unmutated. Whole-study findings and limits: Once treatment began, public clonotypes, which were uncommon, contracted or stayed stable.

The CDR3 has 12 residues. V was pared by 3 bases and J by 0 bases, with 3 bases between. The V gene's germline CDR1 is MNHEY and CDR2 SMNVEV (reference sequence). The method was immunoSEQ multiplex PCR; TCRdb's version includes in-frame clones alone and lacks a portion of them. The sample contains about 200,000 clones, more than 75% of which appear only once. This clone has a handful of counts. Its specificity is not known. The starting material was PBMCs, obtained after 12 months of ibrutinib treatment. The rearrangement uses TRBV27 and TRBJ2-7; D unresolved. The clonotype was recovered from a human donor with chronic lymphocytic leukemia. The CDR3 loop reads CASSLPSYEQYF. DNA of the CDR3: TGTGCCAGCAGTTTGCCCTCCTACGAGCAGTACTTC.